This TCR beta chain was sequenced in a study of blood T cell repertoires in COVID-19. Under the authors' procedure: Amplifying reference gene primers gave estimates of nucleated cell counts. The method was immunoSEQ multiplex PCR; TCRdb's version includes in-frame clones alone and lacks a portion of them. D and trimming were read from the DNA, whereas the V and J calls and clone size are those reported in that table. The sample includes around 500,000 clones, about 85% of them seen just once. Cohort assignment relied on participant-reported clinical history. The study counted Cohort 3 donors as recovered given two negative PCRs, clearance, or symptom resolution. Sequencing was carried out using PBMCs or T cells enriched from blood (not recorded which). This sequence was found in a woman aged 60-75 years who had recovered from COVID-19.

CDR3 DNA: TGTGCCAGCAGTACAGGGGGGGGGAACACCGGGGAGCTGTTTTTT. Amino acid sequence: CASSTGGGNTGELFF. The chain combines TRBV5-4 with TRBJ2-2, with a weak D call TRBD1 (8 bases). The germline V gene has CDR1 SGHNT and CDR2 YYREEE (reference sequence). The CDR3 spans 15 residues. The V end was cut by 5 bases, the J end by 1 base, with 12 bases between.